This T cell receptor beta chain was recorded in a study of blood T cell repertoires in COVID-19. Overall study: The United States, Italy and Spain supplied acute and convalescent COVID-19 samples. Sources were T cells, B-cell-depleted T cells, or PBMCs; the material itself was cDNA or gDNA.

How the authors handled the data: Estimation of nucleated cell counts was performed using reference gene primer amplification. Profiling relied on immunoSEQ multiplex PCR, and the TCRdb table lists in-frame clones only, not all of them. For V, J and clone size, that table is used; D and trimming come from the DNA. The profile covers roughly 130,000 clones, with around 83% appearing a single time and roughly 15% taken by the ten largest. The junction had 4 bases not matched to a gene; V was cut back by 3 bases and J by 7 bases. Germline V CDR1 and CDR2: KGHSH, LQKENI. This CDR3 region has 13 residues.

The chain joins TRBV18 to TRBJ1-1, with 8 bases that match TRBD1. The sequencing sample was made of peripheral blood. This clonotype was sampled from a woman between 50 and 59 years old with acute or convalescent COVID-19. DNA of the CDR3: TGTGCCAGCTCACCCAGGGGGCAGGATGAAGCTTTCTTT. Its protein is CASSPRGQDEAFF.